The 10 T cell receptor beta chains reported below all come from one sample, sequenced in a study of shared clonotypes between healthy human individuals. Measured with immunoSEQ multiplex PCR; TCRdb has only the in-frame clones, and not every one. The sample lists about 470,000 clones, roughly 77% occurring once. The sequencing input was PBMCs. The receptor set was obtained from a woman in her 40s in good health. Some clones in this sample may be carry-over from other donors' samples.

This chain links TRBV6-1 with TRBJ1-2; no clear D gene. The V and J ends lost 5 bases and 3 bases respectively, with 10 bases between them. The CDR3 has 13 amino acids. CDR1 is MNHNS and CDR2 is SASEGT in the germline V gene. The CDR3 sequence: CASSSQGHYGYTF. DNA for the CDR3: TGTGCCAGCAGTTCACAAGGCCACTATGGCTACACCTTC.

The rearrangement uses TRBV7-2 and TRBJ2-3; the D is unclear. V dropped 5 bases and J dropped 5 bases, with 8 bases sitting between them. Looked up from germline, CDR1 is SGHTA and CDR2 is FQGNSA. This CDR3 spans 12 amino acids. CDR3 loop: CASSASGDTQYF. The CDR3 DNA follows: TGTGCCAGCAGCGCTTCGGGAGATACGCAGTATTTT. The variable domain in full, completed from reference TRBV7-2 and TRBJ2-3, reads GAGVSQSPSNKVTEKGKDVELRCDPISGHTALYWYRQSLGQGLEFLIYFQGNSAPDKSGLPSDRFSAERTGGSVSTLTIQRTQQEDSAVYLCASSASGDTQYFGPGTRLTVL.

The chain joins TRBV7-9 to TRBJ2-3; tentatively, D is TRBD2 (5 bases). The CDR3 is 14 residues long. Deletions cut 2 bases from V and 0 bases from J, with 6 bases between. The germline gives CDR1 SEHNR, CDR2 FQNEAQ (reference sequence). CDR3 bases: TGTGCCAGCAGCTTACGGGAAAGCACAGATACGCAGTATTTT. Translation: CASSLRESTDTQYF.

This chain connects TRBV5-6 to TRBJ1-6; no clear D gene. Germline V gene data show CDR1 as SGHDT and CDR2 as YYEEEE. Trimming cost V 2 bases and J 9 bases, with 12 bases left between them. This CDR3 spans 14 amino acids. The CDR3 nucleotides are TGTGCCAGCAGCTTACGAGGGTATGGTTCACCCCTCCACTTT. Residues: CASSLRGYGSPLHF.

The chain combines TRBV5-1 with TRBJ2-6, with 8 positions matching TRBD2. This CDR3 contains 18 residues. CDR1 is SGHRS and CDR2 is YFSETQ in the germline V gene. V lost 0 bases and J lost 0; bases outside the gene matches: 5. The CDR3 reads CASSLVAGTPSGANVLTF. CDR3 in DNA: TGCGCCAGCAGCTTGGTAGCGGGGACCCCCTCTGGGGCCAACGTCCTGACTTTC.

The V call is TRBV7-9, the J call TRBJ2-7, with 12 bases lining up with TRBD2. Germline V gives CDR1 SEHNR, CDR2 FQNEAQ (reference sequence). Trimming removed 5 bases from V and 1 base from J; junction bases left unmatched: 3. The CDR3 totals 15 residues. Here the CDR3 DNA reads TGTGCCAGCAGCCTCACTAGCGGGAGGTCCTACGAGCAGTACTTC. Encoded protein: CASSLTSGRSYEQYF.

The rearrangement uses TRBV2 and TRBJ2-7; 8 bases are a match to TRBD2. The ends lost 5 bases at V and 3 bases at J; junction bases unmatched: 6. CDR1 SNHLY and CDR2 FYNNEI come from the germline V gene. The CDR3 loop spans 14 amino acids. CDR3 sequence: CASSSRGLVYEQYF. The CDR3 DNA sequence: TGTGCCAGCAGTTCCCGGGGACTAGTCTACGAGCAGTACTTC. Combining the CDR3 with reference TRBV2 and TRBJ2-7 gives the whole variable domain EPEVTQTPSHQVTQMGQEVILRCVPISNHLYFYWYRQILGQKVEFLVSFYNNEISEKSEIFDDQFSVERPDGSNFTLKIRSTKLEDSAMYFCASSSRGLVYEQYFGPGTRLTVT.

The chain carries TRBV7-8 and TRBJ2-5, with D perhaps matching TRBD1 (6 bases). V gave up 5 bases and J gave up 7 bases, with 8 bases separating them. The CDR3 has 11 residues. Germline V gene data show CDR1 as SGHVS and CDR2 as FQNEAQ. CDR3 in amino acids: CASSLGGTQYF. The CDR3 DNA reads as TGTGCCAGCAGCCTAGGGGGGACCCAGTACTTC.

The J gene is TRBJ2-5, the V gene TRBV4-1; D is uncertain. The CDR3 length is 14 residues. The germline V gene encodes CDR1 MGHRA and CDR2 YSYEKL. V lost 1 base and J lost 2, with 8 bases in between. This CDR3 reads CASSQVDAQETQYF. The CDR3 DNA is TGCGCCAGCAGCCAAGTTGATGCTCAAGAGACCCAGTACTTC.

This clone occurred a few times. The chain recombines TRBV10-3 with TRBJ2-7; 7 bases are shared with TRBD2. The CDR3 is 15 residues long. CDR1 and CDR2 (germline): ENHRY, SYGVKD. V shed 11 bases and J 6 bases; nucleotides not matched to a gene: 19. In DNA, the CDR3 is TGTGCCTCAGGCCTGGCGGGAGTGGGAATGGGCGAGCAGTACTTC. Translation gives CASGLAGVGMGEQYF.